The 3 T cell receptor beta chains below come from one sample, sequenced in a study of CD8 T cells in ankylosing spondylitis. The antigens these receptors bind are not known. Study findings and constraints: Characteristic, it appeared, of ankylosing spondylitis blood was a TCR beta motif of about eight highly homologous variants.

Using its own MiXCR run on the 5' RACE reads, TCRdb lists one record per CDR3 protein. The table has roughly 670,000 distinct CDR3 sequences, around 20% seen once; the top ten hold roughly a fifth. The sample consisted of blood, either unsorted or a sorted T cell fraction (not recorded which). Receptors were obtained from a male donor with ankylosing spondylitis.

A few counts support this clonotype. V and J are TRBV12-3 or TRBV12-4 and TRBJ2-1; 9 nucleotides align to TRBD1. This CDR3 is 15 amino acids long. V shed 6 bases and J 7 bases; nucleotides not matched to a gene: 10. The CDR3 DNA sequence: TGTGCCAGCAGGTTGCTGACAGGGGGAAAGAATGAGCAGTTCTTC. The encoded protein is CASRLLTGGKNEQFF.

The V gene is TRBV4-3, the J gene TRBJ2-5, with 8 bases identical to TRBD1. J gave up 4 bases and V 4 bases, and 11 bases lay outside the gene matches. This CDR3 spans 16 amino acids. CDR1 is LGHNA, CDR2 YSLEER, per germline. The CDR3 loop is CASSPRTTGVGETQYF. CDR3 DNA: TGCGCCAGCAGCCCCAGGACGACAGGGGTTGGAGAGACCCAGTACTTC.

There are many counts of this clonotype. The J gene is TRBJ2-5, the V gene TRBV7-9, with D perhaps matching TRBD2 (6 bases). The CDR3 spans 16 residues. V was shortened by 0 bases and J by 4 bases, with 15 bases between the two germline ends. The germline CDR1 and CDR2 sequences are SEHNR and FQNEAQ (reference sequence). CDR3 bases: TGTGCCAGCAGCTTAGCGTTCGGCGGGAAGGCAGAGACCCAGTACTTC. It encodes CASSLAFGGKAETQYF.